This T cell receptor (beta chain) originates from a study of cytomegalovirus exposure and HLA in healthy donors. About the study: Previous work identified some 120 million unique TCR beta sequences from 200 million or so T cells. Around 83% of 398 genotyped donors fell in the Caucasian-associated ancestry cluster.

V gave up 10 bases and J gave up 6 bases; unmatched junction bases: 13. The CDR3 runs to 16 residues. In germline, CDR1 is SGHDN, CDR2 FVKESK. The study ran its PCR with 60 Vbeta and 13 Jbeta primers. Generated by immunoSEQ multiplex PCR, the TCRdb table keeps only in-frame clones and is missing some. Counted here are 90,000 to 110,000 clones, less than 80% occurring once; the ten biggest clones make up 7% to 9%. The sequencing sample was made of PBMCs. This receptor was obtained from a woman aged 45 to 65 in good health and CMV-seropositive. The V and J genes are TRBV14 and TRBJ2-1, with TRBD2 matching 12 bases. As DNA, the CDR3 is TGTGCCAACCGGGGACTAGCGGGTCCCACGGCCAATGAGCAGTTCTTC. Amino acid sequence: CANRGLAGPTANEQFF.